This T cell receptor beta chain was obtained from a study of early T cells in non-severe SARS-CoV-2 infection. Across the study: Chains from this unsorted whole-blood bulk RNA could not be paired.

A single record per CDR3 protein comes from TCRdb applying MiXCR to the 5' RACE reads. The table records about 80,000 distinct CDR3 sequences, about an eighth of them present only once. The CDR3 loop spans 15 amino acids. Germline values: CDR1 WNHNN, CDR2 SYGVQD (reference sequence). Trimming stripped 5 bases from V and 5 bases from J, with 15 bases between. Material: whole blood. The V gene is TRBV10-1, the J gene TRBJ2-2; weak D call: TRBD2 (6 bases). This sequence originates from an adult who was a healthcare worker with PCR-confirmed SARS-CoV-2 infection or an uninfected control (not recorded which). CDR3 nucleotide sequence: TGCGCCAGCAGTTCCCCAGGGAGGAATACCGGGGAGCTGTTTTTT. This translates into CASSSPGRNTGELFF.